The 22 T cell receptor beta chains below all came from one sample that was sequenced in a study of early T cells in non-severe SARS-CoV-2 infection. TCRdb processed the 5' RACE reads anew with MiXCR; each CDR3 protein has one entry. The profile shows around 72,000 distinct CDR3 sequences, roughly a tenth of them singletons. Specimen: whole blood, collected at baseline. Every receptor here comes from an adult who was a healthcare worker with PCR-confirmed SARS-CoV-2 infection or an uninfected control (not recorded which).

This clonotype appeared a few times. V usage is TRBV2 and J usage is TRBJ2-3; 9 bases line up with TRBD2. The CDR3 runs to 16 residues. J was trimmed by 3 bases and V by 4 bases; bases with no gene match: 8. Germline-derived CDR1 and CDR2 are SNHLY and FYNNEI. CDR3 nucleotide sequence: TGTGCCAGCAGTGTGTCGCGGGGGGGCGCGACAGATACGCAGTATTTT. Its protein product is CASSVSRGGATDTQYF.

This chain joins TRBV5-1 and TRBJ2-2, with TRBD2 identical over 8 bases. With 6 bases clipped from V and 1 base from J, the junction kept 8 bases outside the gene matches. Germline V gives CDR1 SGHRS, CDR2 YFSETQ. The CDR3 covers 16 residues. This CDR3 is CASTLGGTRNTGELFF. For the CDR3, the DNA is TGCGCCAGCACCCTTGGCGGGACTAGGAACACCGGGGAGCTGTTTTTT.

This clonotype occurred many times. The chain recombines TRBV20-1 with TRBJ1-1; unclear D gene. There are 14 residues in the CDR3. V was pared by 0 bases and J by 0 bases, with 8 bases between. Germline-derived CDR1 and CDR2 are DFQATT and SNEGSKA (reference sequence). The CDR3 coding sequence is TGCAGTGCTAGAGAGTCTGGCTTGAACACTGAAGCTTTCTTT. Translating gives CSARESGLNTEAFF.

This clonotype has at least ten counts. The rearrangement uses TRBV27 and TRBJ2-7; D unresolved. In germline, CDR1 is MNHEY, CDR2 SMNVEV (reference sequence). The CDR3 length is 10 residues. Trimming pared 8 bases from V and 7 bases from J, leaving 9 bases between. CDR3 coding DNA: TGTGCCAGCGATTCAAGAGAGCAGTACTTC. Its protein is CASDSREQYF.

The V call is TRBV18, the J call TRBJ1-6; D perhaps matches TRBD1 (6 bases). Germline CDR1 KGHSH, CDR2 LQKENI. The V and J ends lost 2 bases and 5 bases respectively, with 7 bases between them. This CDR3 region has 14 residues. The CDR3 is CASSPGQNNSPLHF. Here the CDR3 DNA reads TGTGCCAGCTCACCAGGACAGAATAATTCACCCCTCCACTTT.

The chain employs TRBV20-1 and TRBJ2-1, with TRBD2 matching over 10 bases. The CDR3 runs 14 residues. CDR1 is DFQATT and CDR2 is SNEGSKA in the germline V gene (reference sequence). V dropped 5 bases and J dropped 10; count of bases not matched to a gene: 11. CDR3 protein: CSAPSGGAWDEQFF. CDR3 sequence (DNA): TGCAGTGCTCCAAGCGGGGGGGCTTGGGACGAGCAGTTCTTC.

V usage is TRBV12-3 or TRBV12-4 and J usage is TRBJ1-1; D is ambiguous. The V and J ends lost 5 bases and 3 bases respectively, with 13 bases between them. CDR3 length: 14 amino acids. The CDR3: CASSPSDGDTEAFF. The DNA of the CDR3 is TGTGCCAGCAGTCCCTCAGACGGAGACACTGAAGCTTTCTTT.

This clonotype has ten or more counts. V usage is TRBV11-2 and J usage is TRBJ2-3; TRBD2 agrees at 15 bases. The V gene's germline CDR1 is SGHAT and CDR2 FQNNGV. The CDR3 consists of 16 residues. The trim removed 3 bases at V and 6 bases at J, leaving 4 bases unmatched. The CDR3 here is CASSLGLAGGVDTQYF. The CDR3, as DNA: TGTGCCAGCAGCTTGGGACTAGCGGGGGGTGTCGATACGCAGTATTTT.

This clonotype was recorded at least ten times. The rearrangement uses TRBV7-6 and TRBJ1-1; D perhaps matches TRBD1 (5 bases). The CDR3 spans 16 residues. CDR1 and CDR2 from the germline V gene are SGHVS and FNYEAQ. The V and J ends lost 5 bases and 6 bases respectively, with 22 bases between them. The CDR3 DNA reads as TGTGCCAGCAGCCACACCTCGCCAGGGATCGGTTCTGAAGCTTTCTTT. It codes for CASSHTSPGIGSEAFF.

J is TRBJ1-1 and V is TRBV6-7; D is unclear. TRBV6-7 is given ORF status, its function remaining uncertain. CDR3 length: 9 residues. The V and J ends lost 2 bases and 12 bases respectively, with 4 bases between them. As DNA, the CDR3 is TGTGCCAGCAGTTACGCTACTTTCTTT. Amino acids: CASSYATFF.

This clonotype was found a few times. This chain uses TRBV12-3 or TRBV12-4 with TRBJ2-5; no reliable D call. The CDR3 runs to 13 residues. The ends were cut back, 6 bases at V and 5 bases at J, with 13 bases in the middle. CDR3 coding DNA: TGTGCCAGCAGGCCTTGGGGTCGGGAGACCCAGTACTTC. Translation gives CASRPWGRETQYF.

The rearrangement joins TRBV11-1 to TRBJ2-3; possibly TRBD1 or TRBD2 for D (5 bases each). V dropped 5 bases and J dropped 4 bases, with 22 bases sitting between them. CDR1 is SGHAT, CDR2 FQDESV, per germline (reference sequence). The CDR3 runs 17 residues. CDR3 region: CASSQPGRRIRADTQYF. In nucleotides, the CDR3 is TGTGCCAGCAGCCAACCAGGGAGACGGATAAGGGCAGATACGCAGTATTTT.

There are a few counts of this clonotype. Mismatch with germline at one junction end may stem from a read error. V and J are TRBV6-6 and TRBJ2-7; D is tentatively TRBD1 or TRBD2 (5 bases each). CDR1 MNHNY and CDR2 SVGAGI come from the germline V gene (reference sequence). This CDR3 has 16 residues. For the CDR3, the DNA is TGTGCCAGCAGTGACTCCGGGGACCCAGCTGGGTACGAGCAGTACTTC. Its protein is CASSDSGDPAGYEQYF.

This sequence joins TRBV4-3 and TRBJ2-1, with 7 bases fitting TRBD1. The germline V gene has CDR1 LGHNA and CDR2 YSLEER. This CDR3 spans 18 amino acids. The junction had 14 bases not matched to a gene; V was cut back by 0 bases and J by 6 bases. Here the CDR3 reads CASSQDGEPGTVANEQFF. In DNA, the CDR3 is TGCGCCAGCAGCCAAGATGGGGAACCGGGGACAGTCGCCAATGAGCAGTTCTTC.

This clonotype came up a few times. This chain uses TRBV6-5 with TRBJ1-6, with D tentatively TRBD1 (6 bases). The germline CDR1 and CDR2 sequences are MNHEY and SVGAGI. This CDR3 has 14 amino acids. V was trimmed by 5 bases and J by 6 bases, leaving 11 bases between them. For the CDR3, the DNA is TGTGCCAGCAGTCTCGACAGGATTAATTCACCCCTCCACTTT. Translating gives CASSLDRINSPLHF.

This clonotype came up many times. This chain uses TRBV12-5 with TRBJ1-1, with unresolved D. From germline, CDR1 is LGHNT and CDR2 FRNRAP. CDR3 length equals 14 residues. The V end lost 2 bases, the J end lost 1 base, and 8 bases lay between the germline ends. CDR3 DNA: TGTGCTAGTGGTTTGCATACACCGAACACTGAAGCTTTCTTT. This gives the protein CASGLHTPNTEAFF.

This clonotype was observed at least ten times. The chain has TRBV7-9 and TRBJ2-1; D gene unclear. CDR1 and CDR2 from the germline V gene are SEHNR and FQNEAQ (reference sequence). V shed 5 bases and J shed 5 bases, with 7 bases lying between them. The CDR3 has 12 residues. The CDR3 spells CASSPTHNEQFF. The CDR3 DNA follows: TGTGCCAGCAGCCCAACCCACAATGAGCAGTTCTTC.

This chain links TRBV25-1 with TRBJ2-7; 9 bases match TRBD2. With 3 bases clipped from V and 2 bases from J, the junction kept 5 bases outside the gene matches. CDR3 length: 15 residues. The germline gives CDR1 MGHDK, CDR2 SYGVNS. CDR3 sequence (DNA): TGTGCCAGCAGTGACCCGGGACTAGCACCCTACGAGCAGTACTTC. It specifies CASSDPGLAPYEQYF.

This chain connects TRBV6-5 to TRBJ1-2; D unclear. This CDR3 region has 13 residues. Germline CDR1 and CDR2: MNHEY and SVGAGI. Trimming removed 6 bases at V and 2 bases at J, with 10 bases between. CDR3 DNA sequence: TGTGCCAGCAGCCGAGCGGAGAACTATGGCTACACCTTC. Protein: CASSRAENYGYTF.

This clonotype occurred many times. The CDR3 DNA follows: TGTGCCAGCAGTGAGCGGGACAGCGGTTCCTATGGCTACACCTTC. It encodes CASSERDSGSYGYTF. The chain joins TRBV2 to TRBJ1-2; 7 bases agree with TRBD1. Germline V CDR1 and CDR2: SNHLY, FYNNEI. The CDR3 sequence is 15 residues long. Trimming cost V 3 bases and J 4 bases; bases outside gene matches: 8.

V is TRBV11-2 and J is TRBJ1-1, with D uncertain. The germline CDR1 and CDR2 sequences are SGHAT and FQNNGV. The CDR3 has 14 amino acids. V was shortened by 6 bases and J by 4 bases, with 15 bases between the two germline ends. CDR3 residues: CASRRGWGRTEAFF. The CDR3 DNA is TGTGCCAGCAGGCGAGGTTGGGGTCGCACTGAAGCTTTCTTT.

The gene calls are TRBV9 and TRBJ2-3, with 8 bases that match TRBD2. The CDR3 spans 16 residues. V trimming: 3 bases; J trimming: 4 bases; junction bases outside the gene matches: 10. Germline V gives CDR1 SGDLS, CDR2 YYNGEE. The DNA of the CDR3 is TGTGCCAGCAGCGAAACTAGCGGAATTCCCTCAGATACGCAGTATTTT. Encoded protein: CASSETSGIPSDTQYF.